A selection of T cell receptor beta chains follows, all from one sample in a study of OX40 agonist ivuxolimab in advanced cancers. TCRdb keeps only in-frame clones here, not all; method: immunoSEQ multiplex PCR. Of around 72,000 clones listed, 75% to 90% are singletons. The input for sequencing was CD4+ or CD8+ T cells sorted from blood, taken in a trial of the OX40 agonist ivuxolimab. Receptors were obtained from an adult with an advanced solid tumor such as melanoma, head and neck, liver or kidney cancer. The CDR3 runs from the conserved cysteine through the conserved F or W. A D gene is named only where the DNA matches it firmly. Size values are once, few and many counts, or a class for expanded clones, and some rows have none.

V gene	D gene	J gene	clone size	CDR3 DNA	CDR3 protein
TRBV6-5	.	TRBJ1-2	.	TGTGCCAGCGGGTCGACTGGGAACTATGGCTACACCTTC	CASGSTGNYGYTF
TRBV6-6	.	TRBJ1-3	.	TGTGCCAGCAGTTATCAGGGGCTACGCTCTGGAAACACCATATATTTT	CASSYQGLRSGNTIYF
TRBV19	TRBD1	TRBJ2-7	.	TGCGTGCCAGTAGAAGAGGCAGGGGGCAAGGTCTACGAGCAGTACTTC	CVPVEEAGGKVYEQYF
TRBV6-1	.	TRBJ1-5	few	TGTGCCAGCAGTGGGAGCCGGGACCGAGATCAGCCCCAGCATTTT	CASSGSRDRDQPQHF
TRBV4-2	.	TRBJ2-1	.	TGTGCCAGCAGTAGGAGAGGCGGTGAGCAGTTCTTC	CASSRRGGEQFF
TRBV6-5	.	TRBJ2-1	.	TGTGCCAGCAGTTACAGACCTTCACTTTTCAATGAGCAGTTCTTC	CASSYRPSLFNEQFF
TRBV5-6	TRBD1	TRBJ2-4	.	TGTGCCAGCAGCCCTTACCGGGACAGGCCATATCCGAACTTC	CASSPYRDRPYPNF
TRBV5-1	TRBD2	TRBJ2-7	.	TGCGCCAGCAGCTTTCAGCGGGAGGCCCCTTACGAGCAGTACTTC	CASSFQREAPYEQYF
TRBV7-3	.	TRBJ2-2	.	TGTGCCAGCAGCTTAACGGGGGGTCGCGCGACCGGGGAGCTGTTTTTT	CASSLTGGRATGELFF
TRBV10-3	TRBD2	TRBJ2-1	.	TGTGCCATCAGAACTAGCGGTGACGGCAATGAGCAGTTCTTC	CAIRTSGDGNEQFF
TRBV27	TRBD1	TRBJ2-7	.	TGTGCCAGCGGGACAGCGACCTCCTACGAGCAGTACTTC	CASGTATSYEQYF
TRBV7-7	.	TRBJ1-4	.	TGTGCTAGCAGCGGACCAAAAAAGCCCCTAGATGAAAAACTGTTTTTT	CASSGPKKPLDEKLFF
TRBV10-3	TRBD1	TRBJ2-7	.	TGTGCCATCAGCTTCGGGACAGGGCCCTACGAGCAGTACTTC	CAISFGTGPYEQYF
TRBV4-1	TRBD2	TRBJ2-5	.	TGCGCCAGCAGCGATGCGGGAGAGGAGACCCAGTACTTC	CASSDAGEETQYF
TRBV6-6	TRBD2	TRBJ2-5	.	TGTGCCAGCAGTTCCCCCGGGGGTAGCGGGAAAGAATACTTC	CASSSPGGSGKEYF
TRBV27	.	TRBJ1-2	.	TGTGCCAGCAGTTTACAGGCAAACATCTATGGCTACACCTTC	CASSLQANIYGYTF
TRBV5-5	.	TRBJ2-5	.	TGTGCCAGCAGCTTGTTTCCAATAGACGAGACCCAGTACTTC	CASSLFPIDETQYF
TRBV5-1	TRBD1	TRBJ2-7	.	TGCGCCAGCAGCGTGAACTCGGGACAGGGATACGAGCAGTACTTC	CASSVNSGQGYEQYF
TRBV7-2	.	TRBJ1-5	.	TGTGCCAGCAGCTTAGTTGGGGGAGGAAGCAATCAGCCCCAGCATTTT	CASSLVGGGSNQPQHF
TRBV14	.	TRBJ1-2	once	TGTGCCAGCAGCCAAGGCTGGTATCAGTGGGGGGACTATGGCTACACCTTC	CASSQGWYQWGDYGYTF
TRBV28	.	TRBJ1-2	.	TGTGCCAGCAGCGACCGTAACTATGGCTACACCTTC	CASSDRNYGYTF
TRBV28	.	TRBJ1-4	.	TGTGCCAGCAGTTTAAGGAGTGAAAAACTGTTTTTT	CASSLRSEKLFF
TRBV6-1	.	TRBJ1-1	.	TGTGCCAGCAAGAGGGGGTTTAGTGGGGACACTGAAGCTTTCTTT	CASKRGFSGDTEAFF
TRBV5-1	.	TRBJ1-3	.	TGCGCCAGCAGCTTTCGTTCAGGAAACACCATATATTTT	CASSFRSGNTIYF
TRBV4-2	.	TRBJ1-1	few	TGTGCCAGCAGCCAAGATAGACAGTACACTGAAGCTTTCTTT	CASSQDRQYTEAFF
TRBV7-9	.	TRBJ2-3	.	TGTGCCAGCGAACAAAGGGCAGGGTGGCCAGATACGCAGTATTTT	CASEQRAGWPDTQYF
TRBV19	.	TRBJ1-5	.	TGTGCCAGTAGTGATATTCGGGGGCTTGGGCAGCCCCAGCATTTT	CASSDIRGLGQPQHF
TRBV5-6	.	TRBJ2-7	.	TGTGCCAGCAGCTTGTACCTCCGGGTCCTCTCCTACGAGCAGTACTTC	CASSLYLRVLSYEQYF
TRBV6-1	.	TRBJ2-7	once	TGTGCCAGCAGTGAAGCGCACGTCTCAGCTTCCTACGAGCAGTACTTC	CASSEAHVSASYEQYF
TRBV7-8	.	TRBJ2-7	few	TGTGCCAGCAGCTCAGGGCTTCGGGAGCAGTACTTC	CASSSGLREQYF
TRBV10-3	.	TRBJ2-3	once	TGTGCCATCAGTGTGGGGCTTCCCCACACAGATACGCAGTATTTT	CAISVGLPHTDTQYF
TRBV4-1	.	TRBJ1-1	.	TGCGCCAGCAGCCAGGGGACCGGGAGGAGACCTGAAGCTTTCTTT	CASSQGTGRRPEAFF
TRBV4-2	.	TRBJ1-4	.	TGTGCCAGCAGCCAAGGAAAAAAACTGTTTTTT	CASSQGKKLFF
TRBV7-2	.	TRBJ2-7	once	TGTGCCAGCAGCCCTCGACGGGACTCCTACGAGCAGTACTTC	CASSPRRDSYEQYF
TRBV10-1	.	TRBJ2-1	.	TGCGCCAGCAGTGAGGATCCATATGCATACAATGAGCAGTTCTTC	CASSEDPYAYNEQFF
TRBV6-1	.	TRBJ1-5	.	TGTGCCAGCAGTGAAGGGATTCATCAGCCCCAGCATTTT	CASSEGIHQPQHF
TRBV11-2	.	TRBJ2-5	.	TGTGCCAGCAGCTTAGTTAGGGATGGAGAGACCCAGTACTTC	CASSLVRDGETQYF
TRBV5-6	.	TRBJ1-3	.	TGTGCCAGCAGCTTGCTCGCGGATTACTCTGGAAACACCATATATTTT	CASSLLADYSGNTIYF
TRBV11-2	.	TRBJ2-7	.	TGTGCCAGCAGCTTAGGGGGCAGCTTATACGAGCAGTACTTC	CASSLGGSLYEQYF
TRBV5-1	.	TRBJ2-3	.	TGCGCCAGCAGCTTGCAGTCGGGGGAAGATACGCAGTATTTT	CASSLQSGEDTQYF
TRBV28	.	TRBJ2-7	.	TGTGCCAGCAGTTCTCTCCGGTGGCGGACCTACGAGCAGTACTTC	CASSSLRWRTYEQYF
TRBV5-1	TRBD2	TRBJ2-1	.	TGCGCCAGCAGAAGGACTAGCGGTGACAATGAGCAGTTCTTC	CASRRTSGDNEQFF
TRBV7-2	TRBD2	TRBJ2-1	.	TGTGCCAGCAGCTTACGCGGGAGCTCCTACAATGAGCAGTTCTTC	CASSLRGSSYNEQFF
TRBV11-2	.	TRBJ2-7	once	TGTGCCAGCAGCTTAACAGCAGTCTTCTACGAGCAGTACTTC	CASSLTAVFYEQYF
TRBV10-3	.	TRBJ1-1	.	TGTGCCATCAGTGAGTCGGGGGGGGTCGTCGCTGAAGCTTTCTTT	CAISESGGVVAEAFF
TRBV5-1	.	TRBJ1-2	.	TGCGCCAGCAGCTTACCCGGGACATACTATGGCTACACCTTC	CASSLPGTYYGYTF
TRBV18	.	TRBJ1-2	.	TGTGCCAGCTCACCGTTCGAGGGCTCAGTATCCTATGGCTACACCTTC	CASSPFEGSVSYGYTF
TRBV7-9	TRBD1	TRBJ2-5	.	TGTGCCAGCAGCTTAGGGGACAGGGGGCTCGAGACCCAGTACTTC	CASSLGDRGLETQYF
TRBV19	.	TRBJ1-1	.	TGTGCCAGTAGTATAGATTCGTCAGGGGAGAGGACTTTCTTT	CASSIDSSGERTFF
TRBV2	TRBD1	TRBJ1-1	.	TGTGCCAGCAGTCGGGACAGGGGGTGGGTGAACACTGAAGCTTTCTTT	CASSRDRGWVNTEAFF
TRBV7-3	.	TRBJ2-1	.	TGTGCCAGCAGCTTAACCGGGTACGGTGAGCAGTTCTTC	CASSLTGYGEQFF
TRBV5-1	.	TRBJ2-1	.	TGCGCCAGCAGCCCCTCATCGTTCGCCCCCAATGAGCAGTTCTTC	CASSPSSFAPNEQFF
TRBV7-2	.	TRBJ2-7	.	TGTGCCAGCAGTATAAACGGACGGGGCTCCTACGAGCAGTACTTC	CASSINGRGSYEQYF
TRBV11-2	TRBD1	TRBJ2-3	.	TGTGCCAGCAGCTTAACCAGGGGGTTCGATACGCAGTATTTT	CASSLTRGFDTQYF